This T cell receptor (beta chain) was sequenced for a study of T cells in tumors and immune-related adverse events. This CDR3 region has 15 residues. The germline V gene encodes CDR1 LNHDA and CDR2 SQIVND (reference sequence). V dropped 8 bases and J dropped 5 bases, with 21 bases sitting between them. The repertoire was sequenced with immunoSEQ multiplex PCR; TCRdb's copy has only in-frame clones and lacks some. The top ten hold approximately 1.5% of the sample, which has about 10,000 clones, roughly 92% seen once. Specimen: lymph node tissue, collected from a patient treated with anti-PD-1 therapy. The chain recombines TRBV19 with TRBJ1-1; D gene uncertain. The clonotype was recovered from a female donor with metastatic renal cell carcinoma. CDR3: CASAPFQTEGTEAFF. In DNA form, the CDR3 reads TGTGCCAGTGCCCCCTTCCAAACGGAAGGGACTGAAGCTTTCTTT.